The clone carrying this TCR beta chain was counted only a few times. Its antigen is currently unknown. The record originates from a study of T cells in Graves' hyperthyroidism and ophthalmopathy. Points from the study as a whole: The majority of expanded thyroid clonotypes above 0.001 also appeared in blood.

Using RNA transcripts as the source, TCR beta CDR3 regions were amplified. RT-PCR in the first round (using the HTBI primer set) targeted the TCR CDR3. TCRdb processed the multiplex PCR reads anew with MiXCR; each CDR3 protein has one entry. The data show hundreds of thousands of distinct CDR3 sequences, with under 25% seen just once and roughly 49% held by the top ten. V was cut by 5 bases and J by 0 bases, with 3 bases left in between. The CDR3 has 11 amino acids. Germline V gene lookup returns CDR1 SQVTM and CDR2 ANQGSEA. Each 10 ml fresh peripheral blood draw supplied the PBMCs. The sequenced sample was blood. This TCR was sampled from a woman in her 70s with Graves' ophthalmopathy. The chain combines TRBV29-1 with TRBJ2-3, with no clear D. The CDR3 spells CSVSSTDTQYF. DNA of the CDR3: TGCAGCGTTTCTAGCACAGATACGCAGTATTTT.